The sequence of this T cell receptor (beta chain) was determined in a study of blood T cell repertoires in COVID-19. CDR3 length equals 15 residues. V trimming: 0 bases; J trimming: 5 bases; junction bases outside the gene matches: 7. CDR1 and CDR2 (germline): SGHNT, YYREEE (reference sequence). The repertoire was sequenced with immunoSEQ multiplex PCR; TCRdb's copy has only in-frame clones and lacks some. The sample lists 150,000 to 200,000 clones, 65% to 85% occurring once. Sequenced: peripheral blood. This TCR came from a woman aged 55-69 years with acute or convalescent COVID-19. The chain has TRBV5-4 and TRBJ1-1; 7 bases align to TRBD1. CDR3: CASSLGGQSRTEAFF. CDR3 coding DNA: TGTGCCAGCAGCTTGGGGGGACAGTCGAGAACTGAAGCTTTCTTT.